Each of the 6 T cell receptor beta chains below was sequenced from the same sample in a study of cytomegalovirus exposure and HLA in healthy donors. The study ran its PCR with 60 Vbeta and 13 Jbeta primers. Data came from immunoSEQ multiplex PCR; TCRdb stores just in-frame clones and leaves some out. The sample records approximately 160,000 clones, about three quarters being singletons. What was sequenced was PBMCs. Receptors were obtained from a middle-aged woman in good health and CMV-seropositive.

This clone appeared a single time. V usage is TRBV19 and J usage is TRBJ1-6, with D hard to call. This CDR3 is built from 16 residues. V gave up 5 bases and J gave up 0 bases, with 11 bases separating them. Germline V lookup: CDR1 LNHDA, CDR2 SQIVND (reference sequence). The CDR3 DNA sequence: TGTGCCAGTAGTGTCTCCTGGAGCTCCTATAATTCACCCCTCCACTTT. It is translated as CASSVSWSSYNSPLHF.

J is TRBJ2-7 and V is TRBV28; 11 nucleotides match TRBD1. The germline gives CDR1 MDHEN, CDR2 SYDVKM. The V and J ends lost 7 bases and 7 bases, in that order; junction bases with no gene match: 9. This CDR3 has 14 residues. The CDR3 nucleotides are TGTGCCAGCACGATAGGACAGGGGGCAAGGGAGCAGTACTTC. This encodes CASTIGQGAREQYF.

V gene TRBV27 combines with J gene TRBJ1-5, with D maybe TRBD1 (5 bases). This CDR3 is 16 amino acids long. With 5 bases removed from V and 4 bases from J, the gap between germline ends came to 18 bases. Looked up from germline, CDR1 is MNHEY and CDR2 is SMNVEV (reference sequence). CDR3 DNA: TGTGCCAGCAGTCCCCGCGGGGCGTTAACTAATCAGCCCCAGCATTTT. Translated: CASSPRGALTNQPQHF.

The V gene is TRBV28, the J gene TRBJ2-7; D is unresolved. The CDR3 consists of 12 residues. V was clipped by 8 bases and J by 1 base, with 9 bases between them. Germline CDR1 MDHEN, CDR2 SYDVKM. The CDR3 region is CASRGRSYEQYF. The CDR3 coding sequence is TGTGCCAGCCGTGGGCGATCCTACGAGCAGTACTTC.

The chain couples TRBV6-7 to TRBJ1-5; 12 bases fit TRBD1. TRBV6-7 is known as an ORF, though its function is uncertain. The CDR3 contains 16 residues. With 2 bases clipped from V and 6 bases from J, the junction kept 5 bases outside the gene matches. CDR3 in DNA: TGTGCCAGCAGTTACGGGGGACAGGGGGCAGGTCAGCCCCAGCATTTT. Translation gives CASSYGGQGAGQPQHF.

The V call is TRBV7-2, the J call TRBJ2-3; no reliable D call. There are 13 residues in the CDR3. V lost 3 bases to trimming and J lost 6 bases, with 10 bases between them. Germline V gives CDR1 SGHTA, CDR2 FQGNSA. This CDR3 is CASSFTEADTQYF. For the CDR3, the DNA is TGTGCCAGCAGCTTTACCGAGGCGGATACGCAGTATTTT.